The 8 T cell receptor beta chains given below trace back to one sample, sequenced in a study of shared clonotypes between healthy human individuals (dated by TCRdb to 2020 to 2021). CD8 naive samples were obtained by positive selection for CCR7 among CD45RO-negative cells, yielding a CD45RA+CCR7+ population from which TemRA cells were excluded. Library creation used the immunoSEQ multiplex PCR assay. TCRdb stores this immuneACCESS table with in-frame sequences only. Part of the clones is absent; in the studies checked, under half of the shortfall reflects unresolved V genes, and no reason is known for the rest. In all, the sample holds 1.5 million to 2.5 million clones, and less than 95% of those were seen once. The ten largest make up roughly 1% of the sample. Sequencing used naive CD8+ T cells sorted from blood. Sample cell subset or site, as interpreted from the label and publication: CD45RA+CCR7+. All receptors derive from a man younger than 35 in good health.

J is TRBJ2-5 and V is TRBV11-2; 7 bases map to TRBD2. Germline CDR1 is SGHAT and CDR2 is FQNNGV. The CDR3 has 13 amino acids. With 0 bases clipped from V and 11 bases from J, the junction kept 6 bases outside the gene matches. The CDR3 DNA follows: TGTGCCAGCAGCTTAGACCCTGGGAGGGAGCAGTACTTC. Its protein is CASSLDPGREQYF.

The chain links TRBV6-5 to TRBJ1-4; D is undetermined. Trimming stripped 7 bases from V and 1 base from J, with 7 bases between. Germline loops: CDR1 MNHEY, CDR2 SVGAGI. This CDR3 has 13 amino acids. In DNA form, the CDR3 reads TGTGCCAGCACCCCCCGAACTAATGAAAAACTGTTTTTT. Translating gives CASTPRTNEKLFF.

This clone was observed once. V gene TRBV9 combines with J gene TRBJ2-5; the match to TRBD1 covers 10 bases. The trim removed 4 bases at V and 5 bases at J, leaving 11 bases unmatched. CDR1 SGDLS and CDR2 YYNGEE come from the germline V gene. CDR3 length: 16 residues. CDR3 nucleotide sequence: TGTGCCAGCAGCCCTCCGGGACAGGGGACCCGGGAGACCCAGTACTTC. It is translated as CASSPPGQGTRETQYF.

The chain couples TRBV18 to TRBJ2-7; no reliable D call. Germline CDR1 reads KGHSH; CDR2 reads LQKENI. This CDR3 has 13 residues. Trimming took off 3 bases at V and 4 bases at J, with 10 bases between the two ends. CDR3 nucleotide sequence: TGTGCCAGCTCACCCGGTGAGTGGTACGAGCAGTACTTC. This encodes CASSPGEWYEQYF. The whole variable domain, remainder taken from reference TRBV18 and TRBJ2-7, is NAGVMQNPRHLVRRRGQEARLRCSPMKGHSHVYWYRQLPEEGLKFMVYLQKENIIDESGMPKERFSAEFPKEGPSILRIQQVVRGDSAAYFCASSPGEWYEQYFGPGTRLTVT.

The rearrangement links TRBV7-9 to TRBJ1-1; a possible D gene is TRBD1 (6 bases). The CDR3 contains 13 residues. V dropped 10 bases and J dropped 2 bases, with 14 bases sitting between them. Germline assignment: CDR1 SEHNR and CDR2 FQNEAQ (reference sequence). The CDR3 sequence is CAIWRTDNTEAFF. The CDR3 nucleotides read TGTGCCATCTGGCGGACAGATAACACTGAAGCTTTCTTT. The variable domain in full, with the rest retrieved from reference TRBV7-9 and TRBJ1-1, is DTGVSQNPRHKITKRGQNVTFRCDPISEHNRLYWYRQTLGQGPEFLTYFQNEAQLEKSRLLSDRFSAERPKGSFSTLEIQRTEQGDSAMYLCAIWRTDNTEAFFGQGTRLTVV.

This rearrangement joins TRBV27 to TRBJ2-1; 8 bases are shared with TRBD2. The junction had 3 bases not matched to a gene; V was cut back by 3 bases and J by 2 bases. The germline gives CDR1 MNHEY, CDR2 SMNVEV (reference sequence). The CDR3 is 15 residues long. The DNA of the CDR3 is TGTGCCAGCAGTTTTCCGGGACTAGCCTACAATGAGCAGTTCTTC. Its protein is CASSFPGLAYNEQFF.

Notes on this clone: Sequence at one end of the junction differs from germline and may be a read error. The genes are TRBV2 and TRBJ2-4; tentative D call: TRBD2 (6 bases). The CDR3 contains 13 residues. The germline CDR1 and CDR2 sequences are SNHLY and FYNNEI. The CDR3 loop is CASRPGGDLVFTF. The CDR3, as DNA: TGTGCCAGCAGACCAGGAGGGGACTTGGTGTTTACCTTC.

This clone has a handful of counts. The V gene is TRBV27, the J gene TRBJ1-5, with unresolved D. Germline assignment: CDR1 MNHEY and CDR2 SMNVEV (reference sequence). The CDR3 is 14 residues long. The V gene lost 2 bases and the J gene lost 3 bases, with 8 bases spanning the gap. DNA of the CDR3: TGTGCCAGCAGTTTAGGCAGTAACAATCAGCCCCAGCATTTT. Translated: CASSLGSNNQPQHF.